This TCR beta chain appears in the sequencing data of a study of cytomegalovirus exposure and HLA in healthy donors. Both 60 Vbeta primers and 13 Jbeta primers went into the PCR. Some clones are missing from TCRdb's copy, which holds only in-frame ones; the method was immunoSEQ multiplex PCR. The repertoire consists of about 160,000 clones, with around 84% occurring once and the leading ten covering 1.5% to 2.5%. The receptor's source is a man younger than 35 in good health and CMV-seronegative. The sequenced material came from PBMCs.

The CDR3 is CASKTGYSNQPQHF. DNA of the CDR3: TGTGCCAGCAAAACAGGATATAGCAATCAGCCCCAGCATTTT. This sequence joins TRBV28 and TRBJ1-5; D is perhaps TRBD1 (5 bases). V lost 7 bases, J lost 0 bases, and 10 bases lay in between. Per the germline V gene, CDR1 is MDHEN and CDR2 is SYDVKM. The CDR3 is 14 amino acids.